This T cell receptor beta chain was documented in a study of patients and donors after allogeneic stem cell transplantation. Germline CDR1 reads MNHEY; CDR2 reads SVGEGT. The CDR3 covers 13 residues. Each CDR3 protein gets one entry after TCRdb re-called the RT-PCR reads with MiXCR. The sample yields 900,000 to 1,000,000 distinct CDR3 sequences, roughly 18% seen once. This clonotype has a count of ten or more. An end of the junction does not agree with germline; a read error may underlie this. The chain is built from TRBV6-2 or TRBV6-3 and TRBJ2-1, with 8 bases matching TRBD2. Sequenced: blood, either unsorted or a sorted T cell fraction (not recorded which). This receptor was obtained from a human donor who was either an allogeneic HSCT recipient or a stem cell or donor lymphocyte infusion donor (not recorded which). It is not recorded whose cells these are; they may come from a transplant donor. The DNA of the CDR3 is TGTGCCAGCAGTTACACTACGGGGGGGTATAAGCTCTTC. Encoded protein: CASSYTTGGYKLF.